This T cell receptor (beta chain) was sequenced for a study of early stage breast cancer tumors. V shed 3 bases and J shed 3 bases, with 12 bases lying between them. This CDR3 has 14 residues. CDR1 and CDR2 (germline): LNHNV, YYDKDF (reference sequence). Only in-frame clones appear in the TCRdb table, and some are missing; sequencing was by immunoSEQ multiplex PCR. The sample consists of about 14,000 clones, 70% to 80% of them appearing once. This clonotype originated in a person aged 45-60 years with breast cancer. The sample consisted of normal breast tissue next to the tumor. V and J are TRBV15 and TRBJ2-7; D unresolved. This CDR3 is CATSSNRNLYEQYF. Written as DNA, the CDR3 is TGTGCCACCAGCAGTAACAGAAACCTCTACGAGCAGTACTTC.